This T cell receptor beta chain was identified during a study of blood T cell repertoires in COVID-19. In the study overall: Samples of COVID-19 (acute and convalescent) were obtained from the United States, Italy and Spain.

How the authors handled the data: It was from reference gene primer amplification that nucleated cell counts were estimated. Sequencing was performed with immunoSEQ multiplex PCR; in TCRdb, only in-frame clones are kept and a portion is missing. V and J calls and clone size follow that table, whereas D and trimming were derived from the DNA. The data hold 170,000 or so clones, with around nine tenths observed a single time. CDR1 is MDHEN, CDR2 SYDVKM, per germline. With 5 bases removed from V and 5 bases from J, the gap between germline ends came to 18 bases. The length of the CDR3 is 15 residues. Seattle's enrolled individuals joined amid active infection and were then monitored longitudinally.

Sequencing was done on a sample of peripheral blood. This rearrangement joins TRBV28 to TRBJ1-1; no definite D call. The origin of this receptor is a man aged 60 to 75 with COVID-19, enrolled during active disease. This chain's CDR3 is CASSPLGGRETEAFF. Here the CDR3 DNA reads TGTGCCAGCAGTCCCCTAGGAGGGCGGGAGACTGAAGCTTTCTTT. The entire variable domain, with the rest obtained from reference TRBV28 and TRBJ1-1, is as follows: DVKVTQSSRYLVKRTGEKVFLECVQDMDHENMFWYRQDPGLGLRLIYFSYDVKMKEKGDIPEGYSVSREKKERFSLILESASTNQTSMYLCASSPLGGRETEAFFGQGTRLTVV.